This T cell receptor (beta chain) is drawn from a study of response to subunit inactivated influenza vaccine. TCRdb processed the RT-PCR reads anew with MiXCR; each CDR3 protein has one entry. The repertoire holds about 570,000 distinct CDR3 sequences, with approximately 11% as singletons. Germline V gives CDR1 MDHEN, CDR2 SYDVKM. The germline V and J ends were trimmed by 7 bases and 6 bases, with 19 bases remaining between them. The CDR3 extends over 15 amino acids. This same sample was also taken into another study, of T cells expressing NK-cell markers. This second study notes: Production of TCR beta cDNA relied on 5'RACE template switching with UMIs. Source material for TCR beta repertoires consisted of sorted CD3+CD56+NKG2C+, CD3+CD56+NKG2C- and CD3+CD56-NKG2C+ T cells. The eight sequenced donors comprised seven who were HCMV-seropositive and one who was seronegative. The study found dominant NKG2C+ clonotypes at about 1.0-7.5% of CD8+ T cells in about 6 donors.

This clonotype was obtained from a man in his fifties who received an inactivated influenza vaccine. The input for sequencing was PBMCs from blood, taken on the day of vaccination. This chain uses TRBV28 with TRBJ2-1; D possibly corresponds to TRBD2 (6 bases). The CDR3 bases are TGTGCCAGCACCTTAGGTCGCGGGACCTTCAATGAGCAGTTCTTC. Translating it yields CASTLGRGTFNEQFF.